Listed below are T cell receptor beta chains from one sample, sequenced in a study of post-analysis software for immune sequencing data. TCRdb re-analysed the PCR reads in MiXCR, keeping a single row per CDR3 protein. The repertoire holds 450,000 to 650,000 distinct CDR3 sequences, with roughly 40% as singletons. The sample was blood. These receptors all come from a girl aged 5 to 17 with multiple sclerosis. The CDR3 runs from the conserved cysteine through the conserved F or W. Fields, in order: CDR3 DNA, CDR3 protein, V gene, J gene, clone size, D gene. A D gene is named only where the DNA matches it firmly. Clone size, where shown, is once, few, many, or a class for clones that have expanded.

TGTGCCAGCAGCCAGGCCGGGACAGGGGACGGCTACACCTTC,CASSQAGTGDGYTF,TRBV9,TRBJ1-2,few,TRBD1
TGCGCCAGCAGCCAAGACGGACAGGGGGGTAGATCCCTCCACTTT,CASSQDGQGGRSLHF,TRBV4-1,TRBJ1-6,-,TRBD1
TGCGCCAGCAGTGGGGTGGGCCGGAATTACTACGAGCAGTACTTC,CASSGVGRNYYEQYF,TRBV4-1,TRBJ2-7,few,-
TGTGCCAGCAGCTTGGGGACCGCTCGCCGGCAGCCCCAGCATTTT,CASSLGTARRQPQHF,TRBV5-5,TRBJ1-5,-,-
TGTGCCAGCAGTGCGGACCGCAGGGCCTACAATGAGCAGTTCTTC,CASSADRRAYNEQFF,TRBV25-1,TRBJ2-1,few,-
TGTGCCAGCACACATAGGAGAGGAGAGAGGGGGTTCTTC,CASTHRRGERGFF,TRBV13,TRBJ2-1,few,-
TGTGCCAGCAGTCGGGACAGGGAAGGATCACCCCTCCACTTT,CASSRDREGSPLHF,TRBV3-1,TRBJ1-6,few,TRBD1
TGCGCCAGCAGTGAGCCGTCGATCCCTAGGGACCGGACGGATACGCAGTATTTT,CASSEPSIPRDRTDTQYF,TRBV10-2,TRBJ2-3,-,-
TGCGCCAGCAGCTTGGTAGGACAGGGGGCGTATGCTTTCTTT,CASSLVGQGAYAFF,TRBV5-1,TRBJ1-1,-,TRBD1
TGTGCCAGCAGCCTAAGAGGGACTAGCGGAGGCGGGACCCAGTACTTC,CASSLRGTSGGGTQYF,TRBV11-3,TRBJ2-5,few,TRBD2
TGCAGCGTTTTCGAGTATGGCTACACCTTC,CSVFEYGYTF,TRBV29-1,TRBJ1-2,few,-
TGCAGTGCTAGAGACCCCAAGGGAGGCCTCACAGATACGCAGTATTTT,CSARDPKGGLTDTQYF,TRBV20-1,TRBJ2-3,-,-
TGTGCCATCAGTGAGATTGAGGGAGAGACCCAGTACTTC,CAISEIEGETQYF,TRBV10-3,TRBJ2-5,few,-
TGTGCCAGCAGCCCAACAAGGAGGGCAGCAAAACTGTTTTTT,CASSPTRRAAKLFF,TRBV12-3/TRBV12-4,TRBJ1-4,-,-
TGTGCCAGCAGTTACGGCGGAGGGACCCAAGAGACCCAGTACTTC,CASSYGGGTQETQYF,TRBV6-6,TRBJ2-5,few,-
TGTGCCAGCAGTCGACCGGGGGGCATGAACACTGAAGCTTTCTTT,CASSRPGGMNTEAFF,TRBV6-5,TRBJ1-1,-,-
TGTGCCAGCAGCCTTGACCCAGGGGGGTGGTATGGCTACACCTTC,CASSLDPGGWYGYTF,TRBV7-2,TRBJ1-2,-,TRBD1
TGTGCCAGCAGCCAACCTATGGGACAAACTATTAACTATGGCTACACCTTC,CASSQPMGQTINYGYTF,TRBV4-2,TRBJ1-2,-,-
TGTGCCAGCAGTTCACTAGCGCTAAAGGGTGGCGAGCAGTACTTC,CASSSLALKGGEQYF,TRBV6-2/TRBV6-3,TRBJ2-7,-,TRBD2
TGTGCCAGCAGTGAAGGAAGCCTCTTTTCGGGGTACGAGCAGTACTTC,CASSEGSLFSGYEQYF,TRBV6-1,TRBJ2-7,-,-
TGTGCCAGCAGGCCCTCGGGGGGGCGAGAGCAGTACTTC,CASRPSGGREQYF,TRBV12-3/TRBV12-4,TRBJ2-5,-,TRBD2
TGTGCCAGTAGTATAGATCAGGTTAGCAATCAGCCCCAGCATTTT,CASSIDQVSNQPQHF,TRBV19,TRBJ1-5,few,-
TGTGCTAGTGGTTTGGTACCGGGACAGGGGAGCAATCAGCCCCAGCATTTT,CASGLVPGQGSNQPQHF,TRBV12-5,TRBJ1-5,-,TRBD1
TGTGCCAGCTCACCACCGTCGGGGGCTTCCTACAATGAGCAGTTCTTC,CASSPPSGASYNEQFF,TRBV18,TRBJ2-1,-,-
TGCAGTGCCACATCGGCTGGATATAGCAATCAGCCCCAGCATTTT,CSATSAGYSNQPQHF,TRBV20-1,TRBJ1-5,-,-
TGTGCCAGCAGCCCGTACGGGACAAATGCCAATGAGCAGTTCTTC,CASSPYGTNANEQFF,TRBV7-9,TRBJ2-1,once,-
TGCAGTGCTGAGGGGCGGGATGAAGCTTTCTTT,CSAEGRDEAFF,TRBV20-1,TRBJ1-1,-,-
TGCAGCGTGAGGGGACAGAACAATGAGCAGTTCTTC,CSVRGQNNEQFF,TRBV29-1,TRBJ2-1,once,TRBD1
TGCAGTGCTAGTCCGGGAGGGGTTAATGAGCAGTTCTTC,CSASPGGVNEQFF,TRBV20-1,TRBJ2-1,few,TRBD2
TGTGCCAGCAGTTATTCCCGATTGGACAGGAGCAATCAGCCCCAGCATTTT,CASSYSRLDRSNQPQHF,TRBV6-6,TRBJ1-5,-,TRBD1
TGTGCCAGCAGCAGTACTAGTTCACGCTACAATGAGCAGTTCTTC,CASSSTSSRYNEQFF,TRBV14,TRBJ2-1,-,-
TGCAGCGTGAACCCCGTAGAGCAGTTCTTC,CSVNPVEQFF,TRBV29-1,TRBJ2-1,-,-
TGTGCCAGCAGCGTAGGAGCGGGTCTAATCTACAATGAGCAGTTCTTC,CASSVGAGLIYNEQFF,TRBV9,TRBJ2-1,-,-
TGTGCCAGCAGTTACTCGCCCGGGGATGAGACCCAGTACTTC,CASSYSPGDETQYF,TRBV6-6,TRBJ2-5,-,-
TGTGCCAGCAGCTTAGAGGACGGACGGAATCAGCCCCAGCATTTT,CASSLEDGRNQPQHF,TRBV7-2,TRBJ1-5,-,-
TGTGCCAGCAGCCCGGAATGGTTGGGTACGCAGTATTTT,CASSPEWLGTQYF,TRBV7-8,TRBJ2-3,-,-
TGTGCCAGCAGCCTGACAGCAGTCTATGGCTACACCTTC,CASSLTAVYGYTF,TRBV7-8,TRBJ1-2,-,-
TGTGCCAGCGGCTTCTCCTGGGCGGCCGAGCAGTACTTC,CASGFSWAAEQYF,TRBV7-8,TRBJ2-7,-,-
TGCAGTGCTAGAGACCCGGGGAGAGGGAATGAGCAGTTCTTC,CSARDPGRGNEQFF,TRBV20-1,TRBJ2-1,few,-
TGCAGCGCCCGGACAGGTGTAAATACACCCCTCCACTTT,CSARTGVNTPLHF,TRBV29-1,TRBJ1-6,-,TRBD1
TGTGCCAGCAGTCCGAGTCCCTCTGGGGCCAACGTCCTGACTTTC,CASSPSPSGANVLTF,TRBV12-3/TRBV12-4,TRBJ2-6,-,-